This T cell receptor (beta chain) was obtained from a study of neurological immune-mediated disorders. cDNA was made by 5'RACE with 10-nucleotide random UMIs. TCRdb analysed the 5' RACE reads with MiXCR anew, one entry per CDR3 protein. Seen here are tens of thousands of distinct CDR3 sequences, 15% observed once, and the top ten hold 25% to 35%. In its sample, this clonotype was seen many times. PBMCs stored at -80 C, numbering 2 million, were the origin of the unsorted libraries. V lost 3 bases and J 2 bases, leaving 11 bases between the germline ends. From germline, CDR1 is LGHNA and CDR2 YSLEER. This CDR3 region has 15 residues.

Sequenced sample: PBMCs. V usage is TRBV4-3 and J usage is TRBJ1-3; no clear D gene. The sequence was collected from a man between 65 and 80 years old in good health. CDR3 DNA: TGCGCCAGCAGCCACCAAGCCGGGCCTGGAAACACCATATATTTT. This translates into CASSHQAGPGNTIYF.